The clone carrying this T cell receptor (beta chain) was picked up many times. The antigen remains unidentified. The source material, RNA transcripts, was used to amplify TCR beta CDR3 regions. The HTBI primer set drove a first-round RT-PCR of the TCR CDR3. MiXCR, applied by TCRdb to the multiplex PCR reads, yields one record per CDR3 protein. The repertoire includes hundreds of thousands of distinct CDR3 sequences, approximately 16% of them detected once, and about 3.5% sits in the top ten. The data belong to a study of T cells in Graves' hyperthyroidism and ophthalmopathy. General observations from the study: Stable hyperthyroidism was separated from ophthalmopathy by a model based on 13 V-J features. Most thyroid clonotypes that were expanded above 0.001 also turned up in blood.

In making diagnoses, clinical symptoms, serum thyroxine and TRAb, thyroid ultrasound and orbital computed tomography were all used. V lost 1 base to trimming and J lost 6 bases, with 8 bases between them. This CDR3 is built from 12 residues. From germline, CDR1 is GTSNPN and CDR2 SVGIG (reference sequence). V is TRBV30 and J is TRBJ2-3; D unresolved. Sequenced material: blood. This clonotype was sampled from a woman aged 40 to 55 with Graves' ophthalmopathy. In nucleotides, the CDR3 is TGTGCCTGGAGTGCCCTTGGTGATACGCAGTATTTT. It translates to CAWSALGDTQYF.